These T cell receptor beta chains were read from a single sample in a study of tumor-infiltrating lymphocytes in primary liver carcinoma. Via MiXCR, TCRdb re-called the multiplex PCR reads, giving one row per CDR3 protein. The repertoire includes tens of thousands of distinct CDR3 sequences, 75% to 80% of them detected once, and under 35% sits in the top ten. Sequenced input: liver tumor tissue from sampling region 5. The receptors were sampled from a woman aged 25 to 39 with primary liver carcinoma and hepatitis B virus infection. CDR3s include the opening cysteine and the closing phenylalanine or tryptophan. The order of the fields is D gene, J gene, clone size, V gene, CDR3 protein, CDR3 DNA. The D gene is left open where the match is weak. Clone size is shown for a subset of rows, as once, few, many or a class of expanded clone.

D gene: -; J gene: TRBJ1-6; clone size: once; V gene: TRBV11-3; CDR3 protein: CASSFKWNYNSHLLF; CDR3 DNA: TGTGCCAGCAGCTTTAAGTGGAATTATAATTCACACCTCCTCTTT
D gene: -; J gene: TRBJ2-7; clone size: -; V gene: TRBV11-3; CDR3 protein: CPSSLRPGEAYEQCF; CDR3 DNA: TGTCCCAGCAGCTTACGCCCAGGTGAGGCCTACGAGCAGTGCTTC
D gene: -; J gene: TRBJ2-5; clone size: -; V gene: TRBV11-2; CDR3 protein: CASNFLTTAAETQYF; CDR3 DNA: TGTGCCAGCAACTTTTTGACGACAGCCGCTGAGACCCAGTACTTC
D gene: -; J gene: TRBJ2-3; clone size: -; V gene: TRBV11-2; CDR3 protein: CVGSRTRQGRGETQYF; CDR3 DNA: TGTGTCGGCAGCCGGACACGGCAGGGAAGGGGAGAAACGCAGTATTTT
D gene: -; J gene: TRBJ2-7; clone size: -; V gene: TRBV6-1; CDR3 protein: CASSDFWPPYEQYF; CDR3 DNA: TGTGCCAGCAGTGACTTCTGGCCCCCCTACGAGCAGTACTTC
D gene: TRBD2; J gene: TRBJ2-1; clone size: many; V gene: TRBV7-6; CDR3 protein: CASSLDGTSGRWKFF; CDR3 DNA: TGTGCCAGCAGCTTAGATGGGACTAGCGGGAGGTGGAAGTTCTTC
D gene: -; J gene: TRBJ2-2; clone size: medium-sized; V gene: TRBV5-6; CDR3 protein: CASSLWFRIGELFF; CDR3 DNA: TGTGCCAGCAGCTTGTGGTTTCGTATCGGGGAGCTGTTTTTT
D gene: TRBD2; J gene: TRBJ2-7; clone size: once; V gene: TRBV29-1; CDR3 protein: CSVDWGGTSGSKQYF; CDR3 DNA: TGCAGCGTTGATTGGGGAGGGACTAGCGGGAGTAAGCAATACTTC
D gene: -; J gene: TRBJ1-2; clone size: -; V gene: TRBV4-3; CDR3 protein: CSSSQGEGSGRTATNYGYTF; CDR3 DNA: TGCTCCAGCAGCCAAGGGGAAGGAAGTGGCAGGACCGCTACTAACTATGGCTACACCTTC
D gene: -; J gene: TRBJ2-2; clone size: -; V gene: TRBV14; CDR3 protein: CASSPGRNIGELFF; CDR3 DNA: TGTGCCAGCAGCCCAGGACGTAACATCGGGGAGCTGTTTTTT
D gene: TRBD2; J gene: TRBJ2-1; clone size: -; V gene: TRBV11-2; CDR3 protein: CASRVTSGRACNGQFF; CDR3 DNA: TGTGCCAGCAGGGTTACTAGCGGGAGGGCCTGTAATGGGCAGTTCTTC
D gene: -; J gene: TRBJ2-1; clone size: -; V gene: TRBV10-3; CDR3 protein: CAISLTATLDEQFF; CDR3 DNA: TGTGCCATCAGTCTCACGGCAACCCTGGATGAGCAGTTCTTC
D gene: -; J gene: TRBJ2-3; clone size: -; V gene: TRBV5-4; CDR3 protein: CASIVDGHPPPTDTQYF; CDR3 DNA: TGTGCCAGCATCGTGGATGGACACCCTCCACCCACAGATACGCAGTATTTT
D gene: TRBD1; J gene: TRBJ2-5; clone size: -; V gene: TRBV28; CDR3 protein: CSSSYPGGGESQYF; CDR3 DNA: TGTTCCAGCAGTTACCCAGGGGGCGGGGAGAGCCAGTACTTC
D gene: -; J gene: TRBJ2-2; clone size: -; V gene: TRBV6-5; CDR3 protein: CASSSRAEFTGELFF; CDR3 DNA: TGTGCCAGCAGTTCGCGGGCAGAGTTCACCGGGGAGCTGTTTTTT
D gene: -; J gene: TRBJ2-3; clone size: -; V gene: TRBV29-1; CDR3 protein: CSASRASGSRSDTLYF; CDR3 DNA: TGCAGTGCCTCCCGGGCTAGTGGGAGTAGATCAGATACGCTGTATTTT
D gene: -; J gene: TRBJ2-2; clone size: -; V gene: TRBV5-4; CDR3 protein: CASSLDREYIGELFF; CDR3 DNA: TGTGCCAGCAGCTTGGACAGAGAGTACATCGGGGAGCTATTTTTT
D gene: -; J gene: TRBJ2-7; clone size: many; V gene: TRBV14; CDR3 protein: CASSQVLGYEQHF; CDR3 DNA: TGTGCCAGCAGCCAAGTACTAGGGTACGAGCAGCACTTC
D gene: -; J gene: TRBJ1-6; clone size: -; V gene: TRBV5-6; CDR3 protein: CASSLIVLGSPLHF; CDR3 DNA: TGCGCCAGCAGCTTGATAGTACTGGGATCACCCCTCCACTTT
D gene: -; J gene: TRBJ2-3; clone size: -; V gene: TRBV4-3; CDR3 protein: CASCHSVWLGDPDDTQYF; CDR3 DNA: TGCGCCAGCTGCCACTCAGTCTGGCTGGGTGATCCCGATGATACGCAGTATTTT
D gene: TRBD2; J gene: TRBJ2-1; clone size: -; V gene: TRBV11-3; CDR3 protein: CAGSRLAGRGYKQFF; CDR3 DNA: TGTGCCGGCAGCCGACTAGCGGGGAGGGGGTATAAGCAGTTCTTC
D gene: -; J gene: TRBJ2-2; clone size: -; V gene: TRBV7-9; CDR3 protein: CASSRRNTVELFF; CDR3 DNA: TGTGCCAGCAGTAGGCGGAACACCGTGGAGCTGTTTTTT
D gene: -; J gene: TRBJ1-5; clone size: -; V gene: TRBV4-2; CDR3 protein: CDSSQVMTLDQPQHF; CDR3 DNA: TGTGACAGCAGTCAAGTTATGACATTGGATCAGCCTCAGCATTTT
D gene: -; J gene: TRBJ2-2; clone size: -; V gene: TRBV7-8; CDR3 protein: CASSILLNGELFF; CDR3 DNA: TGTGCCAGCAGCATACTACTGAATGGGGAGCTGTTTTTT
D gene: -; J gene: TRBJ1-2; clone size: -; V gene: TRBV4-2; CDR3 protein: CTSSQGTQGVGGYTF; CDR3 DNA: TGTACCAGCAGCCAAGGGACACAGGGAGTGGGAGGCTACACCTTC
D gene: TRBD1; J gene: TRBJ1-4; clone size: -; V gene: TRBV5-5; CDR3 protein: CASSSTGYEKLFF; CDR3 DNA: TGTGCCAGCAGCTCGACAGGGTATGAAAAACTGTTTTTT
D gene: -; J gene: TRBJ1-5; clone size: -; V gene: TRBV20-1; CDR3 protein: CSAIRSNQPQHF; CDR3 DNA: TGCAGTGCTATACGGAGCAATCAGCCCCAGCATTTT
D gene: -; J gene: TRBJ2-7; clone size: once; V gene: TRBV11-1; CDR3 protein: CVSSSMGYEQYF; CDR3 DNA: TGTGTGAGCAGCTCCATGGGTTACGAGCAGTACTTC
D gene: -; J gene: TRBJ2-5; clone size: -; V gene: TRBV10-3; CDR3 protein: CAISKSATRQEAQYF; CDR3 DNA: TGTGCCATCAGTAAGTCGGCTACCAGACAAGAAGCCCAGTACTTC
D gene: -; J gene: TRBJ1-1; clone size: -; V gene: TRBV25-1; CDR3 protein: CVSSEYIMGQRAFF; CDR3 DNA: TGCGTCAGCAGTGAATATATTATGGGGCAGCGAGCTTTCTTT
D gene: -; J gene: TRBJ2-1; clone size: -; V gene: TRBV5-4; CDR3 protein: CASSLSGGNNELFF; CDR3 DNA: TGTGCCAGCAGCTTGAGTGGGGGGAACAATGAGCTGTTCTTC
D gene: TRBD2; J gene: TRBJ2-1; clone size: once; V gene: TRBV4-1; CDR3 protein: CASSQDGLAGDEQSF; CDR3 DNA: TGCGCTAGCAGCCAAGATGGTCTAGCGGGGGATGAGCAGTCCTTC
D gene: -; J gene: TRBJ2-5; clone size: many; V gene: TRBV4-3; CDR3 protein: CASSPTRRQGTQYF; CDR3 DNA: TGCGCCAGCAGCCCAACGAGGAGGCAAGGGACCCAGTACTTC
D gene: TRBD2; J gene: TRBJ2-1; clone size: -; V gene: TRBV11-2; CDR3 protein: CASSPFPPPTAGDDQLF; CDR3 DNA: TGTGCCAGCAGCCCCTTCCCCCCCCCGACCGCGGGGGATGACCAGCTCTTC